The 20 T cell receptor beta chains reported below all come from one sample, sequenced in a study of B cell selection in AIRE deficiency. Sorting defined conventional CD4 T cells as CD4+CD127+. Profiling relied on immunoSEQ multiplex PCR, and the TCRdb table lists in-frame clones only, not all of them. The data contain tens of thousands of clones, roughly 97% of them singletons. The sample consisted of CD4+CD127+ conventional T cells sorted from PBMCs. Every receptor here comes from a human donor in good health.

The chain combines TRBV28 with TRBJ2-3; D possibly corresponds to TRBD2 (5 bases). From germline, CDR1 is MDHEN and CDR2 SYDVKM. This CDR3 contains 15 residues. The CDR3 spells CATSERHPSTDTQYF. DNA for the CDR3: TGTGCAACCTCCGAGCGGCACCCTAGCACAGATACGCAGTATTTT.

The chain uses TRBV5-1 and TRBJ2-7, with TRBD1 identical over 7 bases. CDR3 length: 16 amino acids. Germline CDR1 is SGHRS and CDR2 is YFSETQ. The ends lost 4 bases at V and 2 bases at J; junction bases unmatched: 12. The DNA for the CDR3 is TGCGCCAGCAGCCCAACCACCGGGACAGTGACCTACGAGCAGTACTTC. Its translation: CASSPTTGTVTYEQYF. The whole variable domain, filled in from reference TRBV5-1 and TRBJ2-7, reads KAGVTQTPRYLIKTRGQQVTLSCSPISGHRSVSWYQQTPGQGLQFLFEYFSETQRNKGNFPGRFSGRQFSNSRSEMNVSTLELGDSALYLCASSPTTGTVTYEQYFGPGTRLTVT.

The chain joins TRBV7-2 to TRBJ1-1; D is unclear. Trimming pared 1 base from V and 5 bases from J, leaving 5 bases between. This CDR3 spans 12 amino acids. Germline CDR1 reads SGHTA; CDR2 reads FQGNSA. CDR3 nucleotides: TGTGCCAGCAGCTTAGGGGTAACTGAAGCTTTCTTT. This sequence encodes CASSLGVTEAFF.

The chain joins TRBV27 to TRBJ2-1; 7 nucleotides agree with TRBD2. Germline CDR1 and CDR2: MNHEY and SMNVEV (reference sequence). Trimming cost V 3 bases and J 7 bases; bases outside gene matches: 15. The CDR3 contains 17 residues. This chain's CDR3 is CASSFPTGTKVLNEQFF. DNA of the CDR3: TGTGCCAGCAGTTTTCCCACCGGGACTAAGGTCCTGAATGAGCAGTTCTTC.

The V and J genes are TRBV5-6 and TRBJ1-2; no clear D gene. The V gene lost 0 bases and the J gene lost 2 bases, with 8 bases spanning the gap. The CDR3 has 14 amino acids. Looked up from germline, CDR1 is SGHDT and CDR2 is YYEEEE. CDR3 DNA: TGTGCCAGCAGCTTGGACACTACAAACTATGGCTACACCTTC. Residues: CASSLDTTNYGYTF.

The chain joins TRBV11-3 to TRBJ1-1; D might be TRBD1 (6 bases). V lost 4 bases and J 8 bases, leaving 8 bases between the germline ends. The CDR3 is 11 residues long. Germline values: CDR1 SGHNT, CDR2 YENEEA. In DNA, the CDR3 is TGTGCCAGCAGCTCCACAGGGGAAGCTTTCTTT. It translates to CASSSTGEAFF.

The gene calls are TRBV14 and TRBJ2-1; 8 bases agree with TRBD2. The V and J ends lost 4 bases and 5 bases, in that order; junction bases with no gene match: 4. This CDR3 is 14 amino acids long. Germline V gene data show CDR1 as SGHDN and CDR2 as FVKESK. The CDR3 loop reads CASSPWTSNNEQFF. The CDR3 DNA sequence: TGTGCCAGCAGCCCTTGGACTAGCAACAATGAGCAGTTCTTC. The complete variable domain, with remaining parts taken from reference TRBV14 and TRBJ2-1, reads EAGVTQFPSHSVIEKGQTVTLRCDPISGHDNLYWYRRVMGKEIKFLLHFVKESKQDESGMPNNRFLAERTGGTYSTLKVQPAELEDSGVYFCASSPWTSNNEQFFGPGTRLTVL.

This clone was picked up one time. The chain links TRBV27 to TRBJ1-3; the match to TRBD1 covers 9 bases. CDR3 length: 13 amino acids. The trim removed 7 bases at V and 6 bases at J, leaving 4 bases unmatched. Germline CDR1 and CDR2: MNHEY and SMNVEV (reference sequence). CDR3 loop: CASKGQGLNTIYF. The DNA for the CDR3 is TGTGCCAGCAAGGGACAGGGCCTAAACACCATATATTTT.

This chain joins TRBV9 and TRBJ1-3; D perhaps matches TRBD1 (5 bases). From germline, CDR1 is SGDLS and CDR2 YYNGEE. Trimming pared 3 bases from V and 0 bases from J, leaving 19 bases between. CDR3 size: 18 residues. The CDR3 DNA reads TGTGCCAGCAGCGCCCTATGGGGGGAGAGTGGCTCTGGAAACACCATATATTTT. Its translation: CASSALWGESGSGNTIYF.

V usage is TRBV6-5 and J usage is TRBJ2-1, with a possible D match to TRBD1 (6 bases). This CDR3 is built from 14 residues. V dropped 8 bases and J dropped 5 bases, with 16 bases sitting between them. Per the germline V gene, CDR1 is MNHEY and CDR2 is SVGAGI. The CDR3: CASQGQPINNEQFF. As DNA, the CDR3 is TGTGCCAGCCAGGGGCAGCCCATAAACAATGAGCAGTTCTTC.

The genes are TRBV27 and TRBJ2-3; D is uncertain. CDR1 is MNHEY, CDR2 SMNVEV, per germline (reference sequence). CDR3 size: 14 residues. Trimming took 4 bases from V and 8 from J, leaving 16 bases between them. As DNA, the CDR3 is TGTGCCAGCAGTTCCCACAACTTTAGGGTTACGCAGTATTTT. It is translated as CASSSHNFRVTQYF.

V and J are TRBV2 and TRBJ2-5, with D perhaps matching TRBD1 or TRBD2 (5 bases each). This CDR3 has 11 amino acids. Germline loops: CDR1 SNHLY, CDR2 FYNNEI. Trimming removed 5 bases from V and 12 bases from J, with 13 bases in between. DNA for the CDR3: TGTGCCAGCAGTCCCGGGGCACCGGAGTACTTC. Encoded protein: CASSPGAPEYF. Filled out from reference TRBV2 and TRBJ2-5, the complete variable domain reads EPEVTQTPSHQVTQMGQEVILRCVPISNHLYFYWYRQILGQKVEFLVSFYNNEISEKSEIFDDQFSVERPDGSNFTLKIRSTKLEDSAMYFCASSPGAPEYFGPGTRLLVL.

Note on this clone: Its ends do not fully match the called genes, so a read error is possible. The chain is built from TRBV6-1 and TRBJ2-7; 7 nucleotides match TRBD1. The CDR3 runs to 17 residues. Germline CDR1 MNHNS, CDR2 SASEGT. The CDR3 DNA reads as TGTGCCATCAGTGAGTCACGACAGGGTGTGTACTCCTACGAGCAGTACTTC. This sequence encodes CAISESRQGVYSYEQYF.

The V and J genes are TRBV28 and TRBJ2-7; 8 bases align to TRBD1. Germline V gene lookup returns CDR1 MDHEN and CDR2 SYDVKM. The CDR3 extends over 17 amino acids. J was trimmed by 7 bases and V by 1 base; bases with no gene match: 15. CDR3 protein: CASSLYSGGGPPGEQYF. Here the CDR3 DNA reads TGTGCCAGCAGTTTATATTCAGGGGGCGGGCCGCCGGGTGAGCAGTACTTC.

The chain joins TRBV5-1 to TRBJ2-1, with 9 bases that match TRBD2. The CDR3 is 15 residues long. Trimming at V came to 6 bases and at J to 9 bases, leaving 13 bases not matched to a gene. Per germline, CDR1 SGHRS and CDR2 YFSETQ. The CDR3 DNA sequence: TGCGCCAGCACAGCAATAGCGGGAGCGATGGGTGAGCAGTTCTTC. Protein product: CASTAIAGAMGEQFF.

This clone appeared a single time. This chain links TRBV7-2 with TRBJ1-2; perhaps TRBD1 as D (6 bases). Germline CDR1 is SGHTA and CDR2 is FQGNSA. This CDR3 region has 15 residues. V was pared by 5 bases and J by 4 bases, with 17 bases between. CDR3 sequence reads: CASSTVRDRSYGYTF. CDR3 coding DNA: TGTGCCAGCAGCACAGTCAGAGACAGGTCCTATGGCTACACCTTC.

This clone appeared a single time. J is TRBJ1-1 and V is TRBV4-1; D call uncertain. This CDR3 is 15 amino acids long. V was pared by 1 base and J by 1 base, with 10 bases between. CDR1 and CDR2 (germline): MGHRA, YSYEKL. The CDR3 spells CASSQGVSGNTEAFF. CDR3 sequence (DNA): TGCGCCAGCAGCCAAGGGGTGAGCGGGAACACTGAAGCTTTCTTT.

J is TRBJ1-1 and V is TRBV10-3; no clear D. The CDR3 is 12 residues long. V was shortened by 4 bases and J by 1 base, with 4 bases between the two germline ends. The germline CDR1 and CDR2 sequences are ENHRY and SYGVKD. For the CDR3, the DNA is TGTGCCATCAGTGGAGCGAACACTGAAGCTTTCTTT. Translated, it gives CAISGANTEAFF.

The genes are TRBV11-2 and TRBJ2-1; perhaps TRBD2 as D (6 bases). This CDR3 is built from 14 residues. V shed 8 bases and J shed 2 bases, with 13 bases lying between them. Per germline, CDR1 SGHAT and CDR2 FQNNGV. The CDR3 sequence: CASGPGGAYNEQFF. Here the CDR3 DNA reads TGTGCCAGCGGCCCCGGAGGGGCCTACAATGAGCAGTTCTTC.

The chain combines TRBV5-4 with TRBJ2-7; 11 nucleotides agree with TRBD2. The trim removed 4 bases at V and 0 bases at J, leaving 6 bases unmatched. Looked up from germline, CDR1 is SGHNT and CDR2 is YYREEE (reference sequence). The CDR3 runs 16 residues. The CDR3 here is CASSQGTSGLSYEQYF. The CDR3 coding sequence is TGTGCCAGCAGCCAAGGGACTAGCGGACTCTCCTACGAGCAGTACTTC.